This TCR beta chain appears in the sequencing data of a study of CD8 T cells in Susac syndrome. An amount of RNA that ranged from roughly 0.5 to 1 ug was reverse transcribed with random hexamers. TCRdb used MiXCR to reprocess the immunoSEQ multiplex PCR reads, holding one entry per CDR3 protein. Of about 84,000 distinct CDR3 sequences listed, 85% to 95% are singletons. The CDR3 consists of 15 residues. With 4 bases clipped from V and 1 base from J, the junction kept 7 bases outside the gene matches. The germline V gene encodes CDR1 SGHDT and CDR2 YYEEEE. Material: CD8+ T cells from PBMCs. The chain couples TRBV5-6 to TRBJ1-2, with 7 bases identical to TRBD1. The TCR was taken from a human donor in good health. The CDR3 is CASSSGTDFNYGYTF. Written as DNA, the CDR3 is TGTGCCAGCAGCAGCGGGACAGACTTTAACTATGGCTACACCTTC.